Shown below are 9 T cell receptor beta chains from a single sample sequenced in a study of blood T cell repertoires in COVID-19. The protocol was immunoSEQ multiplex PCR, while the TCRdb copy is restricted to in-frame clones and leaves out a portion. The repertoire holds about 160,000 clones, with roughly 86% as singletons. Sequencing was performed on peripheral blood. Receptors were obtained from a woman aged 55-69 years who had recovered from COVID-19.

This clone appeared a single time. The rearrangement links TRBV6-4 to TRBJ1-5; 9 nucleotides match TRBD1. The CDR3 extends over 20 amino acids. V dropped 6 bases and J dropped 1; count of bases not matched to a gene: 19. Looked up from germline, CDR1 is MRHNA and CDR2 is SNTAGT. In DNA, the CDR3 is TGTGCCAGCAGATCACAGGGGGCGGTCCTCTTCTCCCGAAGCAATCAGCCCCAGCATTTT. Translating it yields CASRSQGAVLFSRSNQPQHF.

The chain uses TRBV6-4 and TRBJ2-3; D unresolved. V shed 2 bases and J shed 5 bases, with 2 bases lying between them. Germline CDR1 reads MRHNA; CDR2 reads SNTAGT. The CDR3 is 11 amino acids. The CDR3 DNA reads as TGTGCCAGCAGTGACCTAGATACGCAGTATTTT. This translates into CASSDLDTQYF.

The chain recombines TRBV7-2 with TRBJ2-3; D might be TRBD1 (5 bases). This CDR3 region has 17 residues. In germline, CDR1 is SGHTA, CDR2 FQGNSA. Trimming took off 3 bases at V and 7 bases at J, with 23 bases between the two ends. CDR3 in DNA: TGTGCCAGCAGCTTTCGACACCAATTACAGGTGTCAAATACGCAGTATTTT. Protein sequence: CASSFRHQLQVSNTQYF.

The CDR3 coding sequence is TGTGCCAGCAGCCCCGGGACAGGGAATCATCAGCCCCAGCATTTT. Its protein product is CASSPGTGNHQPQHF. The genes are TRBV7-9 and TRBJ1-5, with 9 bases matching TRBD1. This CDR3 has 15 amino acids. CDR1 and CDR2 from the germline V gene are SEHNR and FQNEAQ (reference sequence). V shed 5 bases and J 5 bases; nucleotides not matched to a gene: 7.

In nucleotides, the CDR3 is TGTGCCAGCAGCCGACAAACCAATGAGCAGTTCTTC. It encodes CASSRQTNEQFF. This chain connects TRBV3-1 (or the pseudogene TRBV3-2) to TRBJ2-1; D unclear. V gave up 4 bases and J gave up 6 bases, with 7 bases separating them. CDR1 and CDR2 (germline): LGHDT, YNNKEL (reference sequence). CDR3 size: 12 residues.

This clone was detected only once. The CDR3 nucleotides read TGTGCCAGCAGCCAAGCCCTGACAGGGGAAACTGAAGCTTTCTTT. Amino acids: CASSQALTGETEAFF. The chain uses TRBV3-1 (or the pseudogene TRBV3-2) and TRBJ1-1; TRBD1 matches at 8 bases. This CDR3 contains 15 residues. V lost 1 base, J lost 5 bases, and 6 bases stayed unmatched. Germline assignment: CDR1 LGHDT and CDR2 YNNKEL (reference sequence).

The chain employs TRBV28 and TRBJ2-5, with D possibly being TRBD2 (5 bases). The V end lost 5 bases, the J end lost 3 bases, and 10 bases lay between the germline ends. The CDR3 is made up of 13 amino acids. Germline lookup yields CDR1 MDHEN and CDR2 SYDVKM. CDR3 nucleotides: TGTGCCAGCAGTGGGCACGGGGAAGAGACCCAGTACTTC. Amino acid sequence: CASSGHGEETQYF.

CDR3 residues: CATTNASRSLAKNIQYF. Written as DNA, the CDR3 is TGTGCCACTACCAATGCTAGCCGTAGCCTAGCCAAAAACATTCAGTACTTC. The rearrangement links TRBV5-4 to TRBJ2-4, with a weak D call TRBD2 (5 bases). Germline V gene lookup returns CDR1 SGHNT and CDR2 YYREEE (reference sequence). This CDR3 spans 17 amino acids. Trimming took 9 bases from V and 0 from J, leaving 22 bases between them.

The V gene is TRBV2, the J gene TRBJ2-7; TRBD2 matches 13 bases. The ends lost 4 bases at V and 3 bases at J; junction bases unmatched: 18. CDR1 is SNHLY, CDR2 FYNNEI, per germline. This CDR3 has 20 residues. The CDR3 DNA reads TGTGCCAGCAGTGGAAAACCCGGGACTAGCGGGGTTTCCCTCTTCTACGAGCAGTACTTC. It yields the protein CASSGKPGTSGVSLFYEQYF.